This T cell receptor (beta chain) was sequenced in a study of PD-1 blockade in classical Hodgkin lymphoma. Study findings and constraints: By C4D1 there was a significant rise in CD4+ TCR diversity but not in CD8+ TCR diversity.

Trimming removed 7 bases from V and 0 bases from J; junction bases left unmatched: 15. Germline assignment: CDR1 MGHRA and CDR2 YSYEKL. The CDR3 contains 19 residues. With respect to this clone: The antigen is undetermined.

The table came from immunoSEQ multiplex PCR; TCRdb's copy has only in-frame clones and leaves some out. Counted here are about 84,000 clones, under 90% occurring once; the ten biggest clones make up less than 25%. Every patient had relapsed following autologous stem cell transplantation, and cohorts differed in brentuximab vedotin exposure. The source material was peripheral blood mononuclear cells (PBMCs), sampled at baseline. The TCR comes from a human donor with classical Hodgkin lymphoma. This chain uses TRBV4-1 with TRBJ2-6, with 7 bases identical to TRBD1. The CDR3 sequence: CASTRLMQGEYSGANVLTF. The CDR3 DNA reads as TGCGCCAGCACCCGACTAATGCAGGGGGAATACTCTGGGGCCAACGTCCTGACTTTC.